The 19 T cell receptor beta chains reported below all come from one sample, sequenced in a study of blood T cell repertoires in COVID-19. Repertoires were generated with immunoSEQ multiplex PCR, while TCRdb's copy carries only in-frame clones and drops some. The sample yields under 250,000 clones, about 83% seen once. Sample: peripheral blood. These receptors originate from a man in his forties with active or convalescent COVID-19.

The chain couples TRBV3-1 (or the pseudogene TRBV3-2) to TRBJ1-4; D is possibly TRBD1 (6 bases). Germline CDR1 and CDR2: LGHDT and YNNKEL (reference sequence). This CDR3 region has 14 residues. Trimming cost V 0 bases and J 14 bases, with 16 bases left between them. The CDR3 sequence: CASSQDKVGHYLFF. For the CDR3, the DNA is TGTGCCAGCAGCCAAGACAAAGTGGGACATTATCTGTTTTTT.

The table lists this clone with a count of one. The rearrangement uses TRBV5-4 and TRBJ1-2; 12 nucleotides agree with TRBD1. Germline V CDR1 and CDR2: SGHNT, YYREEE (reference sequence). Trimming took 4 bases from V and 8 from J; bases not matched to a gene: 6. The CDR3 runs to 14 residues. This CDR3 reads CASSPGQGASGYTF. In DNA form, the CDR3 reads TGTGCCAGCAGCCCGGGACAGGGGGCATCAGGCTACACCTTC.

This rearrangement joins TRBV4-1 to TRBJ1-1; D ambiguous. Trimming shortened V by 3 bases and J by 2 bases, and 10 bases separated the two germline ends. Germline V gene sequence: CDR1 MGHRA, CDR2 YSYEKL. There are 14 residues in the CDR3. The CDR3 DNA is TGCGCCAGCAGCCACGTCCGACTTAACACTGAAGCTTTCTTT. This gives the protein CASSHVRLNTEAFF.

The chain links TRBV7-2 to TRBJ1-3, with D uncertain. CDR3 length equals 14 residues. V dropped 8 bases and J dropped 4 bases, with 15 bases sitting between them. Germline V gene sequence: CDR1 SGHTA, CDR2 FQGNSA. The DNA for the CDR3 is TGTGCCAGCCTCTTATTGGGCTCGGGAAACACCATATATTTT. Protein sequence: CASLLLGSGNTIYF.

The V and J genes are TRBV5-4 and TRBJ2-7; 12 nucleotides match TRBD2. V lost 3 bases to trimming and J lost 0 bases; unmatched junction nucleotides: 4. CDR1 is SGHNT, CDR2 YYREEE, per germline (reference sequence). The CDR3 has 16 amino acids. The CDR3, as DNA: TGTGCCAGCAGCTCGCGGACTAGCGGGAACTCCTACGAGCAGTACTTC. Translation: CASSSRTSGNSYEQYF.

CDR3: CASSPGQGGYGYTF. CDR3 DNA sequence: TGTGCCAGCAGCCCGGGACAGGGAGGCTATGGCTACACCTTC. V gene TRBV6-5 combines with J gene TRBJ1-2, with 9 positions matching TRBD1. The CDR3 totals 14 residues. Germline V gene sequence: CDR1 MNHEY, CDR2 SVGAGI. Trimming cost V 6 bases and J 4 bases; bases outside gene matches: 6.

The chain uses TRBV7-8 and TRBJ1-2, with D possibly being TRBD1 (5 bases). Germline V gene lookup returns CDR1 SGHVS and CDR2 FQNEAQ. This CDR3 is built from 14 residues. With 1 base removed from V and 4 bases from J, the gap between germline ends came to 10 bases. The CDR3 DNA reads as TGTGCCAGCAGCTTAGGGGGCAGTCTCTATGGCTACACCTTC. Translated, it gives CASSLGGSLYGYTF.

This clone has only a few counts. This chain links TRBV30 with TRBJ2-7; weak D call: TRBD1 (6 bases). CDR1 GTSNPN and CDR2 SVGIG come from the germline V gene (reference sequence). The CDR3 has 15 amino acids. Trimming pared 3 bases from V and 4 bases from J, leaving 19 bases between. The CDR3 DNA is TGTGCCTGGAGCCCTACCTCCAGGGGAATTTACGAGCAGTACTTC. Its protein is CAWSPTSRGIYEQYF.

The rearrangement links TRBV11-2 to TRBJ2-7, with TRBD1 matching 9 bases. The J segment lost 5 bases and the V segment lost 3 bases, leaving 8 bases of the junction unmatched. CDR1 and CDR2 (germline): SGHAT, FQNNGV. The CDR3 runs to 15 residues. The CDR3 DNA is TGTGCCAGCAGCTTTCTACTGGGACAGGGCAACGAGCAGTACTTC. Amino acids: CASSFLLGQGNEQYF.

This chain joins TRBV9 and TRBJ1-2; 7 bases are a match to TRBD1. Trimming at V came to 0 bases and at J to 4 bases, leaving 3 bases not matched to a gene. In germline, CDR1 is SGDLS, CDR2 YYNGEE. The CDR3 consists of 14 residues. In DNA, the CDR3 is TGTGCCAGCAGCGTAGGGACAGGCGGCTATGGCTACACCTTC. This codes for CASSVGTGGYGYTF.

This clone was seen a single time. A much larger clone sits a single nucleotide away, making a read error possible. This chain joins TRBV12-3 or TRBV12-4 and TRBJ1-1; TRBD1 might be the D (5 bases). The V and J ends lost 5 bases and 1 base respectively, with 8 bases between them. CDR3 length equals 13 residues. This chain's CDR3 is CASSPQENTEAFF. The CDR3 DNA follows: TGTGCCAGCAGTCCACAGGAGAACACTGAAGCTTTCTTT.

A remark on this clone: Other DNA variants within this sample encode the same CDR3. The chain carries TRBV27 and TRBJ2-2; 7 bases are a match to TRBD1. The V segment lost 6 bases and the J segment 2 bases; nucleotides outside the gene matches: 6. The CDR3 covers 15 residues. Germline values: CDR1 MNHEY, CDR2 SMNVEV (reference sequence). CDR3 nucleotide sequence: TGTGCCAGCAGCCTCGGGACAGTCAACACCGGGGAGCTGTTTTTT. Translated: CASSLGTVNTGELFF.

J is TRBJ2-3 and V is TRBV28, with D maybe TRBD2 (6 bases). V lost 10 bases to trimming and J lost 4 bases, with 18 bases between them. This CDR3 spans 14 amino acids. The germline CDR1 and CDR2 sequences are MDHEN and SYDVKM. The CDR3 here is CAIRGGGPPDTQYF. The CDR3 DNA reads TGTGCCATCCGCGGAGGAGGGCCGCCAGATACGCAGTATTTT.

The gene calls are TRBV15 and TRBJ2-3, with 8 bases aligning to TRBD2. V gave up 1 base and J gave up 3 bases; unmatched junction bases: 9. CDR1 and CDR2 (germline): LNHNV, YYDKDF (reference sequence). This CDR3 spans 17 amino acids. CDR3 bases: TGTGCCACCAGCAGAGGACTCTCGGGAGGGAGTACAGATACGCAGTATTTT. Protein sequence: CATSRGLSGGSTDTQYF.

The V gene is TRBV3-1 (or the pseudogene TRBV3-2), the J gene TRBJ2-1; TRBD2 matches 7 bases. This CDR3 is built from 15 residues. Germline assignment: CDR1 LGHDT and CDR2 YNNKEL (reference sequence). The V segment lost 0 bases and the J segment 4 bases; nucleotides outside the gene matches: 3. CDR3 DNA: TGTGCCAGCAGCCAAGAAGGGGAGGGGTACAATGAGCAGTTCTTC. Translated: CASSQEGEGYNEQFF.

This sequence joins TRBV11-2 and TRBJ1-1; no clear D gene. Looked up from germline, CDR1 is SGHAT and CDR2 is FQNNGV. The CDR3 extends over 13 amino acids. Trimming removed 5 bases at V and 0 bases at J, with 7 bases between. CDR3 DNA sequence: TGTGCCAGCAGCGTCACAGTGAACACTGAAGCTTTCTTT. As protein: CASSVTVNTEAFF.

The chain carries TRBV27 and TRBJ1-2, with D unclear. The CDR3 is 13 amino acids. The V end lost 3 bases, the J end lost 8 bases, and 13 bases lay between the germline ends. CDR1 is MNHEY, CDR2 SMNVEV, per germline (reference sequence). In nucleotides, the CDR3 is TGTGCCAGCAGTTTGGTCGGGTCTGGAGGCTACACCTTC. Translated, it gives CASSLVGSGGYTF.

The rearrangement uses TRBV2 and TRBJ1-2; no clear D gene. The CDR3 runs 12 residues. Trimming cost V 3 bases and J 1 base, with 3 bases left between them. Germline V CDR1 and CDR2: SNHLY, FYNNEI. CDR3 loop: CASSDINYGYTF. Written as DNA, the CDR3 is TGTGCCAGCAGTGACATTAACTATGGCTACACCTTC.

The chain links TRBV6-5 to TRBJ1-1; D gene uncertain. Germline V gene data show CDR1 as MNHEY and CDR2 as SVGAGI. The CDR3 spans 13 residues. V was cut by 1 base and J by 4 bases, with 7 bases left in between. The CDR3: CASSYYRSTEAFF. The CDR3 region has the DNA TGTGCCAGCAGTTACTACCGGAGCACTGAAGCTTTCTTT.